This T cell receptor beta chain was sequenced for a study of vaccination effects on CD4 cells after COVID-19. The study's findings and limits: The study found that only 1 of 255 vaccine-induced clones from healthy vaccinees cross-reacted with common cold coronaviruses.

Sequencing was performed with immunoSEQ multiplex PCR; in TCRdb, only in-frame clones are kept and a portion is missing. This table holds 65,000 to 75,000 clones, 74% found once. Antigen-specific CD4+ T cells were expanded (with viral peptide pools) by the ViraFEST assay ahead of sequencing. At the end of more than 8 days of culture, CD4+ T cells were isolated. BNT162b2 vaccine or mRNA-1273 vaccine was given to participants in two doses. Among the vaccine recipients, none had a prior SARS-CoV-2 infection, and nucleocapsid antibodies were negative. Half of the medium was exchanged for IL-2 medium on both days 3 and 7. Worth noting for this clone: Its target is unknown.

The CDR3 totals 14 residues. Trimming stripped 6 bases from V and 4 bases from J, with 18 bases between. Germline-derived CDR1 and CDR2 are SQVTM and ANQGSEA. The clonotype originates from a human donor who received a COVID-19 vaccine. This specimen was CD4+ T cells from PBMCs cultured with HCoV-229E spike peptides, taken after COVID-19 vaccination. The chain has TRBV29-1 and TRBJ1-2, with D maybe TRBD1 (6 bases). CDR3 protein: CSVDGGPAVYGYTF. In DNA, the CDR3 is TGCAGCGTGGACGGGGGCCCGGCCGTCTATGGCTACACCTTC.